This T cell receptor beta chain was recorded in a study of T cells in localized non-small cell lung cancer. This table comes from immunoSEQ multiplex PCR, and its TCRdb copy is limited to in-frame clones, with some not included. This sample has over 50,000 clones, with 85% to 90% found just once. This CDR3 spans 15 amino acids. Germline V gene data show CDR1 as SGHAT and CDR2 as FQNNGV. The V end was cut by 1 base, the J end by 2 bases, with 11 bases between. Comments on this clone: The antigen is unknown.

Study-level points and caveats: Compared with tumor, uninvolved adjacent lung displayed greater T cell clonality, ranking highest overall.

This receptor was obtained from a woman aged 35-75 years with stage I lung adenocarcinoma. The input for sequencing was peripheral blood, taken before any cancer treatment. The chain employs TRBV11-2 and TRBJ1-1; D is possibly TRBD1 (5 bases). This chain's CDR3 is CASSLVGTDNTEAFF. The CDR3 region has the DNA TGTGCCAGCAGCTTAGTCGGGACGGATAACACTGAAGCTTTCTTT.